This record covers a single T cell receptor beta chain. Primers: 60 Vbeta forward and 13 Jbeta reverse. Assay used: immunoSEQ multiplex PCR; TCRdb lists only in-frame clones, some missing. The table lists tens of thousands of clones, approximately 86% of them singletons. These data are taken from a study of cytomegalovirus exposure and HLA in healthy donors. V gave up 0 bases and J gave up 8 bases, with 13 bases separating them. CDR1 is GTSNPN, CDR2 SVGIG, per germline (reference sequence). CDR3 length equals 13 residues. The sequenced sample consisted of PBMCs. This sequence originates from a man in his thirties or forties in good health and CMV-seropositive. The chain uses TRBV30 and TRBJ1-2, with a weak D call TRBD1 (6 bases). The DNA for the CDR3 is TGTGCCTGGAGTGTGGTGGGGGCAGGGGGCTACACCTTC. The encoded protein is CAWSVVGAGGYTF. Looking up the rest from reference TRBV30 and TRBJ1-2 gives the full variable domain: SQTIHQWPATLVQPVGSPLSLECTVEGTSNPNLYWYRQAAGRGLQLLFYSVGIGQISSEVPQNLSASRPQDRQFILSSKKLLLSDSGFYLCAWSVVGAGGYTFGSGTRLTVV.